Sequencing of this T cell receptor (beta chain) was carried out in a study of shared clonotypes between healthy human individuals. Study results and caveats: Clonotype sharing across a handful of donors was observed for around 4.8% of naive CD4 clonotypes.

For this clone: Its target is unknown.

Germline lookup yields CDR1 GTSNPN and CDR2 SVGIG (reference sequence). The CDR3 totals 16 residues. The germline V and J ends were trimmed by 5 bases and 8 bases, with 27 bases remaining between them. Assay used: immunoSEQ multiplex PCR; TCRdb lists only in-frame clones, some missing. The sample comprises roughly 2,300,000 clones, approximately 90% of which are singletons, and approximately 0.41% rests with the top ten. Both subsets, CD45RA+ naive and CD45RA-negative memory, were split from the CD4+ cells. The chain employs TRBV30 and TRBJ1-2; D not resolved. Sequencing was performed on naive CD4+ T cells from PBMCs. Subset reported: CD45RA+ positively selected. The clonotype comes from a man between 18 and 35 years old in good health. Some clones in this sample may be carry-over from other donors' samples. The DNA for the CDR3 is TGTGCCTGGGCAGACGGAAGCGGCACCGTCACGGGCGGCTACACCTTC. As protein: CAWADGSGTVTGGYTF. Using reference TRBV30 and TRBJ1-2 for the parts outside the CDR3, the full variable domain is SQTIHQWPATLVQPVGSPLSLECTVEGTSNPNLYWYRQAAGRGLQLLFYSVGIGQISSEVPQNLSASRPQDRQFILSSKKLLLSDSGFYLCAWADGSGTVTGGYTFGSGTRLTVV.